Listed below are T cell receptor beta chains from one sample, sequenced in a study of cytomegalovirus exposure and HLA in healthy donors. Assay: immunoSEQ multiplex PCR; the TCRdb copy retains only in-frame clones and omits some. The sample has 300,000 to 400,000 clones; 86% are singletons. Sequencing was carried out using PBMCs. Every receptor here comes from a woman under 30 in good health and CMV-seronegative. CDR3s include the opening cysteine and the closing phenylalanine or tryptophan. D genes are given only for firm matches.

v_call: TRBV28; d_call: NA; j_call: TRBJ2-1; cdr3_aa: CASSTFAIAIHSYNEQFF; cdr3_nt: TGTGCCAGCAGTACCTTCGCAATAGCGATCCACTCCTACAATGAGCAGTTCTTC
v_call: TRBV6-1; d_call: NA; j_call: TRBJ1-5; cdr3_aa: CASSVEPSNQPQHF; cdr3_nt: TGTGCCAGCAGTGTCGAGCCTAGCAATCAGCCCCAGCATTTT
v_call: TRBV30; d_call: TRBD1; j_call: TRBJ2-2; cdr3_aa: CAWRSRGMDTGELFF; cdr3_nt: TGTGCCTGGAGGTCCAGGGGGATGGACACCGGGGAGCTGTTTTTT
v_call: TRBV2; d_call: NA; j_call: TRBJ1-1; cdr3_aa: CASTGGTPEAFF; cdr3_nt: TGTGCCTCAACGGGGGGTACACCTGAAGCTTTCTTT
v_call: TRBV6-5; d_call: NA; j_call: TRBJ1-5; cdr3_aa: CASSYLSNQPQHF; cdr3_nt: TGTGCCAGCAGTTACTTAAGCAATCAGCCCCAGCATTTT
v_call: TRBV2; d_call: NA; j_call: TRBJ2-7; cdr3_aa: CASSEPGLTYEQYF; cdr3_nt: TGTGCCAGCAGTGAACCAGGACTCACCTACGAGCAGTACTTC
v_call: TRBV4-1; d_call: NA; j_call: TRBJ2-6; cdr3_aa: CASSPSSGANVLTF; cdr3_nt: TGCGCCAGCAGCCCCAGCTCTGGGGCCAACGTCCTGACTTTC
v_call: TRBV11-2; d_call: NA; j_call: TRBJ2-7; cdr3_aa: CASSLGAGYSYEQYF; cdr3_nt: TGTGCCAGCAGCTTAGGGGCGGGATACTCCTACGAGCAGTACTTC
v_call: TRBV28; d_call: TRBD2; j_call: TRBJ2-7; cdr3_aa: CASSLRSGGKSEQYF; cdr3_nt: TGTGCCAGCAGTCTTCGTAGCGGGGGGAAATCCGAGCAGTACTTC
v_call: TRBV2; d_call: NA; j_call: TRBJ1-1; cdr3_aa: CASMVVKGTEAFF; cdr3_nt: TGTGCCAGCATGGTGGTCAAGGGGACTGAAGCTTTCTTT